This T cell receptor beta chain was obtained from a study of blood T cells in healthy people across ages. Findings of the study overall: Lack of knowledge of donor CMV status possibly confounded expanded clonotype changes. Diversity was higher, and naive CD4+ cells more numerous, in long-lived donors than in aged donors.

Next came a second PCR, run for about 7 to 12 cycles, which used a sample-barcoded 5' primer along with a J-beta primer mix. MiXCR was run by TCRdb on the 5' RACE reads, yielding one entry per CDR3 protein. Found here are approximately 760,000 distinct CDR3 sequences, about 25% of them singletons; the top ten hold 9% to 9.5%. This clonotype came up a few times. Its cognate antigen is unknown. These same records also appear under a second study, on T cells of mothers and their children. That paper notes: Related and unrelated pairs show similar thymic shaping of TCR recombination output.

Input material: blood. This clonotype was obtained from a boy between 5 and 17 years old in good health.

The CDR3 nucleotides are TGTGCCAGCAGCCAAGGGTTGAGCAATCAGCCCCAGCATTTT. Its protein is CASSQGLSNQPQHF. This chain joins TRBV3-1 and TRBJ1-5; no clear D. V lost 1 base, J lost 1 base, and 5 bases lay in between. CDR3 size: 14 residues. Per the germline V gene, CDR1 is LGHDT and CDR2 is YNNKEL (reference sequence).